What follows are 20 T cell receptor beta chains derived from one specimen sequenced in a study of T cells in tumors after PD-1 blockade. Sequencing was performed with immunoSEQ multiplex PCR; in TCRdb, only in-frame clones are kept and a portion is missing. The sample holds about 47,000 clones, more than 60% seen once. Sequencing used PBMCs, obtained before anti-PD-1 therapy. These receptors all stem from a human donor with advanced basal cell or squamous cell carcinoma (not recorded which).

The chain combines TRBV2 with TRBJ2-7; 7 bases fit TRBD1. The V gene end was trimmed by 6 bases and the J gene end by 2 bases; junction bases not matched to a gene: 7. This CDR3 is 14 amino acids long. Germline V gene data show CDR1 as SNHLY and CDR2 as FYNNEI. This CDR3 reads CASRSGTETYEQYF. CDR3 sequence (DNA): TGTGCCAGCAGATCCGGGACAGAAACCTACGAGCAGTACTTC.

The chain joins TRBV5-6 to TRBJ2-7; perhaps TRBD2 as D (6 bases). The germline V and J ends were trimmed by 3 bases and 4 bases, with 8 bases remaining between them. The germline V gene encodes CDR1 SGHDT and CDR2 YYEEEE. The CDR3 runs to 12 residues. In DNA, the CDR3 is TGTGCCAGCAGCTGGGGGGAGTACGAGCAGTACTTC. This sequence encodes CASSWGEYEQYF. The full variable domain, its missing parts supplied by reference TRBV5-6 and TRBJ2-7, is DAGVTQSPTHLIKTRGQQVTLRCSPKSGHDTVSWYQQALGQGPQFIFQYYEEEERQRGNFPDRFSGHQFPNYSSELNVNALLLGDSALYLCASSWGEYEQYFGPGTRLTVT.

The chain links TRBV6-5 to TRBJ2-2; D not certain. The CDR3 contains 14 residues. Deletions cut 5 bases from V and 0 bases from J, with 7 bases between. The germline gives CDR1 MNHEY, CDR2 SVGAGI. The CDR3 nucleotides read TGTGCCAGCAGTCAGACTCCGAACACCGGGGAGCTGTTTTTT. Protein: CASSQTPNTGELFF.

This clone showed up just a few times. The rearrangement links TRBV19 to TRBJ2-2; 11 bases are a match to TRBD2. Germline loops: CDR1 LNHDA, CDR2 SQIVND (reference sequence). The V gene end was trimmed by 3 bases and the J gene end by 5 bases; junction bases not matched to a gene: 5. The length of the CDR3 is 16 residues. This chain's CDR3 is CASSILASGRTGELFF. The CDR3 nucleotides read TGTGCCAGTAGTATTCTGGCTAGCGGGAGGACCGGGGAGCTGTTTTTT.

V and J are TRBV7-8 and TRBJ1-1, with D maybe TRBD1 (6 bases). The germline V gene has CDR1 SGHVS and CDR2 FQNEAQ. This CDR3 has 14 amino acids. Trimming pared 0 bases from V and 5 bases from J, leaving 10 bases between. The chain's CDR3 is CASSLAGGETEAFF. For the CDR3, the DNA is TGTGCCAGCAGCTTAGCAGGGGGTGAGACTGAAGCTTTCTTT.

This clone was observed a single time. The chain combines TRBV28 with TRBJ1-2; maybe TRBD1 (6 bases). This CDR3 spans 15 amino acids. Trimming left V 4 bases short and J 1 base short, with 13 bases between. The germline V gene encodes CDR1 MDHEN and CDR2 SYDVKM. The CDR3, as DNA: TGTGCCAGCAGTTCCGGGACACGATTTAACTATGGCTACACCTTC. This sequence encodes CASSSGTRFNYGYTF.

The chain uses TRBV7-6 and TRBJ2-5; 7 nucleotides line up with TRBD1. The CDR3 spans 14 residues. J gave up 5 bases and V 5 bases, and 8 bases lay outside the gene matches. CDR1 and CDR2 (germline): SGHVS, FNYEAQ. CDR3 in DNA: TGTGCCAGCAGCACCCGCGAGGGGGCTGAGACCCAGTACTTC. Translation: CASSTREGAETQYF.

V gene TRBV29-1 combines with J gene TRBJ1-4, with D unresolved. Per the germline V gene, CDR1 is SQVTM and CDR2 is ANQGSEA. V was trimmed by 6 bases and J by 7 bases, leaving 15 bases between them. This CDR3 has 13 amino acids. Here the CDR3 DNA reads TGCAGCGTAAACTTCGGGCTGGGTGAAAAACTGTTTTTT. Translating gives CSVNFGLGEKLFF.

This clone turned up a few times. The gene calls are TRBV7-9 and TRBJ2-1; D not resolved. Germline CDR1 SEHNR, CDR2 FQNEAQ (reference sequence). V was cut by 1 base and J by 7 bases, with 17 bases left in between. The CDR3 runs 16 residues. CDR3 amino acids: CASSLGYQAEWNEQFF. CDR3 sequence (DNA): TGTGCCAGCAGCTTAGGATACCAGGCCGAGTGGAATGAGCAGTTCTTC.

DNA of the CDR3: TGTGCCAGTAGCGAGGAGGCTTTTTATGGCTACACCTTC. Protein: CASSEEAFYGYTF. The genes are TRBV19 and TRBJ1-2; D is unresolved. The germline gives CDR1 LNHDA, CDR2 SQIVND (reference sequence). The CDR3 totals 13 residues. V was cut by 6 bases and J by 5 bases, with 13 bases left in between.

V is TRBV24-1 and J is TRBJ1-5; D might be TRBD1 (5 bases). Germline values: CDR1 KGHDR, CDR2 SFDVKD. The length of the CDR3 is 15 residues. With 4 bases removed from V and 3 bases from J, the gap between germline ends came to 12 bases. The chain's CDR3 is CATSDRRGPNQPQHF. CDR3 sequence (DNA): TGTGCCACCAGTGACCGCCGGGGCCCCAATCAGCCCCAGCATTTT.

The chain recombines TRBV29-1 with TRBJ1-5, with D perhaps TRBD1 (6 bases). Trimming left V 6 bases short and J 3 bases short, with 12 bases between. The length of the CDR3 is 13 residues. The germline CDR1 and CDR2 sequences are SQVTM and ANQGSEA. As DNA, the CDR3 is TGCAGCGTCCGGGACAACTACAATCAGCCCCAGCATTTT. Amino acid sequence: CSVRDNYNQPQHF.

The chain joins TRBV18 to TRBJ1-5, with unresolved D. Trimming shortened V by 5 bases and J by 2 bases, and 7 bases separated the two germline ends. Per germline, CDR1 KGHSH and CDR2 LQKENI. The CDR3 is 13 residues long. The CDR3 loop is CASSGVRNQPQHF. CDR3 nucleotides: TGTGCCAGCTCAGGGGTCCGCAATCAGCCCCAGCATTTT.

This chain uses TRBV4-1 with TRBJ1-2; D unresolved. This CDR3 has 14 amino acids. In germline, CDR1 is MGHRA, CDR2 YSYEKL. V lost 4 bases and J lost 1, with 10 bases in between. The CDR3 is CASSRVLDNYGYTF. The CDR3 DNA reads TGCGCCAGCAGCCGGGTACTAGATAACTATGGCTACACCTTC.

The chain uses TRBV28 and TRBJ1-6, with a weak D call TRBD1 (6 bases). The germline V gene encodes CDR1 MDHEN and CDR2 SYDVKM. The CDR3 covers 14 residues. Trimming stripped 5 bases from V and 8 bases from J, with 13 bases between. The CDR3 coding sequence is TGTGCCAGCAGTCCCCATTACAGGGATTCACCCCTCCACTTT. Amino acids: CASSPHYRDSPLHF.

V is TRBV2 and J is TRBJ2-2; D not certain. Germline V lookup: CDR1 SNHLY, CDR2 FYNNEI. This CDR3 is built from 11 residues. V gave up 11 bases and J gave up 2 bases, with 6 bases separating them. The CDR3 DNA sequence: TGTGCCGGCACAAACACCGGGGAGCTGTTTTTT. Translating it yields CAGTNTGELFF.

The sample holds one count of this clone. The chain links TRBV7-9 to TRBJ1-3; D remains ambiguous. V lost 6 bases to trimming and J lost 4 bases, with 13 bases between them. Germline CDR1 and CDR2: SEHNR and FQNEAQ (reference sequence). The CDR3 loop spans 14 amino acids. CDR3 nucleotide sequence: TGTGCCAGCAGGGAGCAGCGGCCCGGAAACACCATATATTTT. Protein sequence: CASREQRPGNTIYF.

The genes are TRBV11-3 and TRBJ1-2; D is undetermined. Germline V lookup: CDR1 SGHNT, CDR2 YENEEA. V was shortened by 3 bases and J by 14 bases, with 13 bases between the two germline ends. The CDR3 length is 11 residues. DNA of the CDR3: TGTGCCAGCAGCTTCCAGTACGGGATGACCTTC. It translates to CASSFQYGMTF.

The chain links TRBV19 to TRBJ1-1; 7 positions match TRBD1. CDR3 length equals 14 residues. Germline CDR1 LNHDA, CDR2 SQIVND (reference sequence). V shed 5 bases, J shed 3 bases, and the junction held 6 bases outside the gene matches. DNA of the CDR3: TGTGCCAGTAGTCCGACCCAGGGGGACACTGAAGCTTTCTTT. Its protein product is CASSPTQGDTEAFF.

This chain connects TRBV19 to TRBJ1-5, with 9 bases lining up with TRBD1. The CDR3 contains 16 residues. Germline lookup yields CDR1 LNHDA and CDR2 SQIVND (reference sequence). V trimming: 1 base; J trimming: 2 bases; junction bases outside the gene matches: 3. DNA of the CDR3: TGTGCCAGTAGTATAGTGGGACAGGGTGGCAATCAGCCCCAGCATTTT. It is translated as CASSIVGQGGNQPQHF. The full variable domain, completed using reference TRBV19 and TRBJ1-5, is DGGITQSPKYLFRKEGQNVTLSCEQNLNHDAMYWYRQDPGQGLRLIYYSQIVNDFQKGDIAEGYSVSREKKESFPLTVTSAQKNPTAFYLCASSIVGQGGNQPQHFGDGTRLSIL.